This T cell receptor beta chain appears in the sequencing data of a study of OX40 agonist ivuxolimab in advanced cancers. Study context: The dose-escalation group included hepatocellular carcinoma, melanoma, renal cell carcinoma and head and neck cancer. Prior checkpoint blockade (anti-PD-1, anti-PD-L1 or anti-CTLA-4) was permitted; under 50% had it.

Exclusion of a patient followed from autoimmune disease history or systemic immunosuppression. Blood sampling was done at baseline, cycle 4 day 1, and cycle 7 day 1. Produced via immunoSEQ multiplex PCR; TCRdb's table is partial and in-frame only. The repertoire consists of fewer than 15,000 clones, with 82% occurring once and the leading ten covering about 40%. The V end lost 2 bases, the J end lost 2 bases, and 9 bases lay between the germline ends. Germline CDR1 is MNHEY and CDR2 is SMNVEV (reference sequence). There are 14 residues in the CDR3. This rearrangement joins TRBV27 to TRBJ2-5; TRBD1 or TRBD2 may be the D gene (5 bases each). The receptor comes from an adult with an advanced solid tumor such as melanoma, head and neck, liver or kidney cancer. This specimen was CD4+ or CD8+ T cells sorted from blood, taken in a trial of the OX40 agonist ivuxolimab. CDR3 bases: TGTGCCAGCAGTTTACGTGGGGGTCAAGAGACCCAGTACTTC. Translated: CASSLRGGQETQYF.